What follows is one T cell receptor (beta chain) and its context. This entry belongs to a study of Ad26.COV2.S vaccination and SARS-CoV-2 variants. In germline, CDR1 is SGHAT, CDR2 FQNNGV. V was cut by 0 bases and J by 7 bases, with 22 bases left in between. The CDR3 extends over 17 amino acids. As for treatment: roughly 19 received Ad26.COV2.S at low or high dose, single or two shots; 5 received placebo; per-sample allocation not given. Collection of samples fell on day 63 after the first vaccine or placebo injection. Assay: immunoSEQ multiplex PCR; the TCRdb copy retains only in-frame clones and omits some. The table has approximately 400,000 clones, 70% to 90% seen once.

Sample: peripheral blood, taken in a trial of Ad26.COV2.S vaccine versus placebo. This TCR derives from a person aged 18-60 years who received the Ad26.COV2.S COVID-19 vaccine or a placebo. The chain combines TRBV11-2 with TRBJ2-7, with TRBD2 as a possible D gene (5 bases). The CDR3: CASSLEGVVDLREEQYF. The DNA of the CDR3 is TGTGCCAGCAGCTTAGAAGGTGTGGTGGACTTAAGGGAAGAGCAGTACTTC.